This TCR beta chain was captured by sequencing in a study of control samples from healthy donors and cancer patients. Sequencing used immunoSEQ multiplex PCR; TCRdb keeps in-frame clones, though not all of them. In the table there are some 150,000 clones, about 89% of which are singletons. CDR3 length: 15 amino acids. V lost 2 bases and J lost 2, with 12 bases in between. Germline loops: CDR1 SGHTA, CDR2 FQGNSA. Sequencing was carried out using blood. This TCR was sampled from a man aged 18 to 30 in good health. The chain couples TRBV7-2 to TRBJ1-1, with TRBD1 as a possible D gene (5 bases). This CDR3 is CASSLLPGGNTEAFF. The DNA of the CDR3 is TGTGCCAGCAGCTTACTTCCTGGGGGAAACACTGAAGCTTTCTTT.